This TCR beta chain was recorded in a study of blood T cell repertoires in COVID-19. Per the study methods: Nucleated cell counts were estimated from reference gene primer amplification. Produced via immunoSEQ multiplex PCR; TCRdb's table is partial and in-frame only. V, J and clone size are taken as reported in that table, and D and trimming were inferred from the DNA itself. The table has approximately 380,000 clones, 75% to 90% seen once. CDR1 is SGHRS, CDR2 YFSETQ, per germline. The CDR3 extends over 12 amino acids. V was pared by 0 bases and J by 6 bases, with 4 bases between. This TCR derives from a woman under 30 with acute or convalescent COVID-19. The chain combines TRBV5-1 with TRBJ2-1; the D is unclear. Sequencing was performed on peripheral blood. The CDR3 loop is CASSLVLNEQFF. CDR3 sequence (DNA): TGCGCCAGCAGCTTGGTACTCAATGAGCAGTTCTTC.